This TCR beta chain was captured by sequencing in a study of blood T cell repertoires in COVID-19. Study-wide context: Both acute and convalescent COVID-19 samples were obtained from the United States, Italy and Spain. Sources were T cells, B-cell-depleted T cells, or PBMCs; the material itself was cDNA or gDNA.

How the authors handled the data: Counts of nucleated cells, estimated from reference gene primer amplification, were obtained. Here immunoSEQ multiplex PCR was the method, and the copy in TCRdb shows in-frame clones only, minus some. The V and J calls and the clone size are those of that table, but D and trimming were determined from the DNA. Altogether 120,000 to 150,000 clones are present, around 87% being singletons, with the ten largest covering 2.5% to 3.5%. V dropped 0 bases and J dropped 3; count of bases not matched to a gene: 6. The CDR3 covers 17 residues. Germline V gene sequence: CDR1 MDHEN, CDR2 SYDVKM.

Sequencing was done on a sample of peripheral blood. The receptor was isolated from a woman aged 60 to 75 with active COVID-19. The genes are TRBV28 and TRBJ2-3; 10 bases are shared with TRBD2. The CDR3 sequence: CASSLWDTSGTTDTQYF. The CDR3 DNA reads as TGTGCCAGCAGTTTATGGGATACTAGCGGGACAACAGATACGCAGTATTTT. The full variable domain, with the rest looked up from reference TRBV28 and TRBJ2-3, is DVKVTQSSRYLVKRTGEKVFLECVQDMDHENMFWYRQDPGLGLRLIYFSYDVKMKEKGDIPEGYSVSREKKERFSLILESASTNQTSMYLCASSLWDTSGTTDTQYFGPGTRLTVL.